Reported below is one TCR beta chain. Its antigen specificity is not known. A junction boundary mismatches the germline segment, possibly from a read error. Moderately to severely active disease, a Clinical Activity Score of at least 3, a NOSPECS grade of at least 4, and a duration under 3 months were present in ophthalmopathy patients. Exclusion was applied to patients with uncontrolled infections, other autoimmune diseases, pregnancy or lactation. Diagnoses were based on clinical symptoms, serum thyroxine and TRAb, thyroid ultrasound and orbital computed tomography. PBMCs were isolated from about 10 ml of fresh peripheral blood by Ficoll-Paque density gradient centrifugation. Total RNA was extracted using Trizol reagent, and RNA quality was assessed on an Agilent 2100 Bioanalyzer. Taken from cysteine to phenylalanine, the CDR3 has 15 residues. Only the CDR3 part of the read is kept: 45 bases, read in frame from the first base. CDR1 SGHRS and CDR2 YFSETQ are derived from the germline V gene.

These data belong to a study of T cells in Graves' hyperthyroidism and ophthalmopathy (dated by TCRdb to the late 2010s). With regard to the full study: Peripheral blood samples were taken at the time of initial diagnosis, prior to any treatment. Prospective prediction of ophthalmopathy was tested in an independent validation cohort consisting of some 19 hyperthyroidism patients and more than 15 patients who later progressed to ophthalmopathy. Once sampling was done, hyperthyroidism patients were given methimazole at a starting dose of 30 mg daily, whereas ophthalmopathy patients were given high-dose intravenous methylprednisolone. The roughly 100 discovery patients were randomly split 7:3 into training and test sets. In about 6 Graves' hyperthyroidism patients, the study also compared T-cell repertoires from thyroid tissue with T-cell repertoires from blood. To identify distinguishing TCR V-J signatures, a discovery cohort of around 100 patients was used, comprising fewer than 45 with Graves' ophthalmopathy and about 59 with stable Graves' hyperthyroidism. TCR Vbeta CDR3 sequencing of 120 to 150 peripheral blood samples (approximately 44 ophthalmopathy, some 75 hyperthyroidism and around 17 progressor patients) is reported in the paper.

Study-level results and caveats: During validation, the model predicted progression to ophthalmopathy a median of around 7 months ahead of onset, with approximately 70% sensitivity and 72% to 85% specificity. No statistical method was used to set the sample size in advance, and investigators knew the group allocation. Most expanded thyroid clonotypes (frequency above 0.001) were also detected in blood, suggesting blood repertoires may reflect thyroid immune responses. Ophthalmopathy was separated from stable hyperthyroidism by a 13 V-J signature model, with around 90% sensitivity and 81% to 82% specificity obtained in cross-validation and 80%/75% obtained in testing.

The TCR beta CDR3 regions were amplified from the RNA transcripts. The TCR CDR3 was subjected to a first round of RT-PCR using the HTBI primer set and the Qiagen OneStep RT-PCR kit. Libraries were constructed in a second round of multiplex PCR, after which size selection and purification were carried out. Sequencing of the libraries was done on an Illumina HiSeq2000 using paired-end 100 bp reads. The study's processing was this. SOAPnuke was used to process the raw data, with reads discarded if the reads contained adapters or uncalled bases, had a mean Phred below 15, or lacked an exact constant-primer or identifier match. COPE v1.2.5 was used to merge the high-quality paired reads, and each unique nucleotide sequence was defined as a clonotype. MiTCR v1.1 was used to align clonotypes to the IMGT TRBV, TRBD and TRBJ reference segments. Only V-J combinations with frequency above 0.0001, covering roughly 99% of repertoires, were analysed. The TCS score was defined as the ratio of F50 (clonal expansion) to E x V (chaos), calculated using BLOSUM62-based TCRdist between CDR3 peptides within each V-J. Welch's t-statistics and random forest reduced several hundred V-J features to 13, which were used in a naive Bayes classifier (R e1071). TCRdb reprocessing: public reads trimmed at Q25 with fastp, clones called with MiXCR, in-frame beta chains kept. Each entry merges the rows of one CDR3 protein and shows their most common DNA and genes. V and J calls and clone size were set by TCRdb, not the authors. Across this sample there are under 350,000 distinct CDR3 sequences, with over 15% seen only once. Clones ranked in the top ten supply around 61% of the sample.

The sequencing input was blood. The receptor chain draws on TRBV5-1 and TRBJ2-1; TRBD2 agrees with 13 junctional bases. The sequence was obtained from a woman in her fifties or sixties with Graves' ophthalmopathy. The CDR3 in this case is CASSILAGGPNEQFF. The nucleotide sequence is TGTGCCAGCAGTATACTAGCGGGAGGGCCGAATGAGCAGTTCTTC.